This T cell receptor beta chain was observed in a study of stem cell transplantation in POMP-related autoinflammatory disease. The study, taken as a whole, reports: In patients with PRAID, every analyzed T-cell subset tended to show lower diversity and higher clonality.

Some clones are missing from TCRdb's copy, which holds only in-frame ones; the method was immunoSEQ multiplex PCR. Among roughly 28,000 clones, 80% to 85% were seen once, and the ten largest hold 2.5%. About this clone: The antigen is unknown.

CDR1 SQVTM and CDR2 ANQGSEA come from the germline V gene. V lost 8 bases, J lost 4 bases, and 11 bases lay in between. CDR3 length: 11 amino acids. V is TRBV29-1 and J is TRBJ1-1; the D is unclear. The input for sequencing was CD4+ T cells from PBMCs, taken before stem cell transplantation. The source of this sequence is a human donor with POMP-related autoinflammation and immune dysregulation (PRAID). The CDR3 nucleotides are TGCAGCTCAGCAGAGGTCACTGAAGCTTTCTTT. Amino acid sequence: CSSAEVTEAFF.